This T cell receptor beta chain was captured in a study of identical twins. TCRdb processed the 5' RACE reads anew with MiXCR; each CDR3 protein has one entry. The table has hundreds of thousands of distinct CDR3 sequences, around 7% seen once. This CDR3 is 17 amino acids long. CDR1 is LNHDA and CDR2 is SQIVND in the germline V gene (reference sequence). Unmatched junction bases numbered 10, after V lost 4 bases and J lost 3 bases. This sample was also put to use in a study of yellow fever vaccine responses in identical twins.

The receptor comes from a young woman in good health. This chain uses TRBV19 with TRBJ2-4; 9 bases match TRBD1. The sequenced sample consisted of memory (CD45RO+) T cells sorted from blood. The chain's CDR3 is CASSRTGGAVDKNIQYF. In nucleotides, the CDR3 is TGTGCCAGTAGTAGAACAGGGGGCGCAGTGGACAAAAACATTCAGTACTTC.